One and the same sample provided the 30 T cell receptor beta chains below, sequenced in a study of identical twins' blood T cells. From the 5' RACE reads, TCRdb called clonotypes with MiXCR, one entry per CDR3 protein. The repertoire includes hundreds of thousands of distinct CDR3 sequences, more than 25% of them detected once, and 6% to 7% sits in the top ten. Material: PBMCs. Source of these receptors: a woman aged 18-49 years in good health.

This clonotype has just a few counts. The rearrangement uses TRBV5-4 and TRBJ1-2; D gene ambiguous. The CDR3 sequence is 14 residues long. Germline lookup yields CDR1 SGHNT and CDR2 YYREEE (reference sequence). V was cut by 5 bases and J by 5 bases, with 16 bases left in between. CDR3 loop: CASRATGRRYGYTF. CDR3 in DNA: TGTGCCAGCAGGGCAACCGGGAGGAGATATGGCTACACCTTC.

The chain employs TRBV20-1 and TRBJ2-7, with unresolved D. This CDR3 contains 13 residues. Trimming removed 6 bases at V and 1 base at J, with 13 bases between. CDR1 and CDR2 (germline): DFQATT, SNEGSKA (reference sequence). DNA of the CDR3: TGCAGTGCCAAAATAGAAGAATCCTACGAGCAGTACTTC. Its protein product is CSAKIEESYEQYF.

Worth noting for this clonotype: The missing conserved phenylalanine or tryptophan at the end of this CDR3 makes a read error likely. This chain uses TRBV10-2 with TRBJ1-4, with D hard to call. Germline V CDR1 and CDR2: WSHSY, SAAADI. This CDR3 region has 10 residues. The V end lost 8 bases, the J end lost 8 bases, and 6 bases lay between the germline ends. The CDR3 nucleotides read TGCGCCAGCCTGGGGGAAAAACTGTTTTCT. This codes for CASLGEKLFS.

This clonotype was seen repeatedly, ten times or more. The CDR3 loop reads CASSFPELNTEAFF. In nucleotides, the CDR3 is TGTGCCAGCAGTTTCCCAGAGCTGAACACTGAAGCTTTCTTT. The rearrangement uses TRBV6-6 and TRBJ1-1; D call uncertain. V was pared by 4 bases and J by 0 bases, with 9 bases between. CDR1 and CDR2 (germline): MNHNY, SVGAGI (reference sequence). The CDR3 runs 14 residues.

In regard to this clonotype: Lacking the conserved final phenylalanine or tryptophan, this CDR3 likely reflects a read error. The DNA is left out, because the CDR3 cannot be placed on it with certainty; the CDR3 is given as TCRdb lists it. The V and J genes are TRBV20-1 and TRBJ1-1. The CDR3 spans 10 amino acids, including both terminal residues. CDR1 and CDR2 from the germline V gene are DFQATT and SNEGSKA (reference sequence). The CDR3 is CSARDRREVL.

The CDR3 region has the DNA TGTGCCAGCAGTGTGAGTTCCTTGACAGGGGTAACCGGGGAGCTGTTTTTT. Its protein is CASSVSSLTGVTGELFF. The chain joins TRBV2 to TRBJ2-2; 8 bases are shared with TRBD1. The CDR3 is made up of 17 amino acids. The germline V gene encodes CDR1 SNHLY and CDR2 FYNNEI. With 4 bases clipped from V and 5 bases from J, the junction kept 12 bases outside the gene matches.

The chain recombines TRBV15 with TRBJ2-7, with D hard to call. V was trimmed by 5 bases and J by 3 bases, leaving 8 bases between them. There are 12 residues in the CDR3. Germline-derived CDR1 and CDR2 are LNHNV and YYDKDF (reference sequence). The CDR3 region is CATSGVNYEQYF. The CDR3 bases are TGTGCCACCAGCGGGGTTAACTACGAGCAGTACTTC.

On this clonotype: The DNA is left out, because the CDR3 cannot be placed on it with certainty; the CDR3 is given as TCRdb lists it. The V call is TRBV29-1, the J call TRBJ1-2; the D call in the table, TRBD1, was not verified against the DNA. Germline V lookup: CDR1 SQVTM, CDR2 ANQGSEA. The CDR3 has 13 residues if both end residues are counted. CDR3 sequence: CSAYGGLSYGCTF.

This clonotype has a handful of counts. This chain links TRBV27 with TRBJ2-7; D unclear. The germline CDR1 and CDR2 sequences are MNHEY and SMNVEV (reference sequence). The germline V and J ends were trimmed by 6 bases and 6 bases, with 18 bases remaining between them. CDR3 length: 14 amino acids. CDR3 nucleotide sequence: TGTGCCAGCAGCCTGACTCTAGTATCCGCCGAGCAGTACTTC. This translates into CASSLTLVSAEQYF.

The gene calls are TRBV3-1 and TRBJ1-1; 9 positions match TRBD1. The CDR3 has 15 amino acids. CDR1 is LGHDT, CDR2 YNNKEL, per germline (reference sequence). The junction had 9 bases not matched to a gene; V was cut back by 5 bases and J by 5 bases. The CDR3 region is CASSDSTGGFTEAFF. CDR3 DNA: TGTGCCAGCAGCGACTCGACAGGGGGTTTTACTGAAGCTTTCTTT.

The chain combines TRBV6-1 with TRBJ1-6; 8 bases agree with TRBD1. The CDR3 runs to 15 residues. CDR1 is MNHNS and CDR2 is SASEGT in the germline V gene. The trim removed 1 base at V and 12 bases at J, leaving 8 bases unmatched. This CDR3 is CASSEVGTGNRPLHF. The CDR3 DNA reads TGTGCCAGCAGTGAAGTGGGGACAGGAAATCGACCCCTCCACTTT.

This chain connects TRBV6-5 to TRBJ2-5; D ambiguous. The CDR3 has 14 amino acids. In germline, CDR1 is MNHEY, CDR2 SVGAGI. V lost 0 bases and J lost 2, with 7 bases in between. The CDR3 region has the DNA TGTGCCAGCAGTTACTCGAGAGCGCAAGAGACCCAGTACTTC. It specifies CASSYSRAQETQYF.

Turning to this clonotype: One junction end disagrees with the germline gene, perhaps due to a read error. V is TRBV12-3 or TRBV12-4 and J is TRBJ1-1; no definite D call. The CDR3 is 15 residues long. This chain's CDR3 is CASSLADLKGTEAFF. CDR3 in DNA: TGTGCCAGCAGCTTAGCGGACCTTAAGGGCACTGAAGCTTTCTTT.

This clonotype has only a few counts. This chain joins TRBV11-3 and TRBJ2-2; TRBD2 matches 8 bases. Germline-derived CDR1 and CDR2 are SGHNT and YENEEA. V lost 1 base and J lost 4; bases outside the gene matches: 8. CDR3 length: 17 residues. For the CDR3, the DNA is TGTGCCAGCAGCTTAGGAGGTCTAGCGGGCCTCACCGGGGAGCTGTTTTTT. This gives the protein CASSLGGLAGLTGELFF.

The CDR3 spells CAISGGTSGYEQYF. CDR3 sequence (DNA): TGTGCCATCAGTGGAGGGACTAGCGGCTACGAGCAGTACTTC. The gene calls are TRBV10-3 and TRBJ2-7; 11 bases line up with TRBD2. The V gene end was trimmed by 4 bases and the J gene end by 3 bases; junction bases not matched to a gene: 2. The CDR3 loop spans 14 amino acids. Germline V gives CDR1 ENHRY, CDR2 SYGVKD.

This clonotype was detected many times. The germline gene is not matched at one end of the junction; a read error may be the cause. V is TRBV4-3 and J is TRBJ1-4; D unclear. This CDR3 region has 13 residues. In germline, CDR1 is LGHNA, CDR2 YSLEER. The CDR3 bases are TGTGCCAGCAGTTTGCAGGTTGGAGAAAAACTGTTTTTT. Translated, it gives CASSLQVGEKLFF.

This clonotype was seen only a few times. The chain uses TRBV12-3 or TRBV12-4 and TRBJ2-1, with TRBD2 identical over 9 bases. This CDR3 comprises 15 residues. V lost 5 bases to trimming and J lost 3 bases; unmatched junction nucleotides: 5. The CDR3 loop reads CASSPSSGNYNEQFF. CDR3 bases: TGTGCCAGCAGTCCCTCTAGCGGGAACTACAATGAGCAGTTCTTC.

The chain couples TRBV6-5 to TRBJ2-7, with D possibly TRBD2 on 5 matching bases. The V gene's germline CDR1 is MNHEY and CDR2 SVGAGI. Trimming left V 0 bases short and J 5 bases short, with 8 bases between. CDR3 length equals 13 residues. CDR3 sequence (DNA): TGTGCCAGCAGTTACTCCGGAGCGGACGAGCAGTACTTC. The encoded protein is CASSYSGADEQYF.

This clonotype was found a few times. This CDR3 reads CASSLAGEQYF. DNA for the CDR3: TGCGCCAGCAGCTTGGCCGGAGAGCAGTACTTC. The genes are TRBV5-1 and TRBJ2-7; D unclear. Deletions cut 0 bases from V and 7 bases from J, with 5 bases between. The CDR3 extends over 11 amino acids. Germline CDR1 reads SGHRS; CDR2 reads YFSETQ.

This clonotype was counted many times. This chain uses TRBV7-2 with TRBJ1-5; D not certain. Germline CDR1 reads SGHTA; CDR2 reads FQGNSA. The CDR3 runs 17 residues. The V end was cut by 2 bases, the J end by 1 base, with 15 bases between. CDR3 protein: CASSLFYEGISNQPQHF. The CDR3 DNA reads as TGTGCCAGCAGCTTATTTTATGAGGGCATCAGCAATCAGCCCCAGCATTTT.

The chain has TRBV11-3 and TRBJ2-1; 8 nucleotides line up with TRBD2. V trimming: 0 bases; J trimming: 4 bases; junction bases outside the gene matches: 2. Germline CDR1 is SGHNT and CDR2 is YENEEA. The CDR3 has 15 residues. The CDR3 here is CASSLEGTRYNEQFF. The CDR3 DNA follows: TGTGCCAGCAGCTTAGAAGGGACTAGATACAATGAGCAGTTCTTC. Full variable domain (missing parts from reference TRBV11-3 and TRBJ2-1): EAGVVQSPRYKIIEKKQPVAFWCNPISGHNTLYWYLQNLGQGPELLIRYENEEAVDDSQLPKDRFSAERLKGVDSTLKIQPAELGDSAVYLCASSLEGTRYNEQFFGPGTRLTVL.

V usage is TRBV11-3 and J usage is TRBJ2-1; 11 nucleotides align to TRBD2. This CDR3 is 14 amino acids long. Germline V CDR1 and CDR2: SGHNT, YENEEA. V was pared by 5 bases and J by 7 bases, with 4 bases of the junction left unmatched. The CDR3 region has the DNA TGTGCCAGCAGCCTTCGGACTAGCGGGAATGAGCAGTTCTTC. Residues: CASSLRTSGNEQFF.

This chain uses TRBV29-1 with TRBJ1-1; unclear D gene. The CDR3 has 11 residues. The germline CDR1 and CDR2 sequences are SQVTM and ANQGSEA. The CDR3 sequence: CTTRMNTEAFF. The CDR3 nucleotides are TGCACCACCCGTATGAACACTGAAGCTTTCTTT.

This clonotype appeared a few times. This chain links TRBV20-1 with TRBJ1-2; a weak D match, TRBD1 (5 bases). This CDR3 region has 12 residues. The V and J ends lost 6 bases and 3 bases respectively, with 11 bases between them. Germline V gene sequence: CDR1 DFQATT, CDR2 SNEGSKA (reference sequence). The CDR3 DNA reads TGCAGTGCAAGTCAGGGAGACTATGGCTACACCTTC. This sequence encodes CSASQGDYGYTF.

This chain links TRBV14 with TRBJ1-1, with 7 bases identical to TRBD1. The CDR3 totals 17 residues. In germline, CDR1 is SGHDN, CDR2 FVKESK. The V gene end was trimmed by 6 bases and the J gene end by 1 base; junction bases not matched to a gene: 14. The CDR3: CASRPSRFGTANTEAFF. CDR3 in DNA: TGTGCCAGCAGGCCCTCCCGTTTCGGGACAGCGAACACTGAAGCTTTCTTT. Combining the CDR3 with reference TRBV14 and TRBJ1-1 gives the whole variable domain EAGVTQFPSHSVIEKGQTVTLRCDPISGHDNLYWYRRVMGKEIKFLLHFVKESKQDESGMPNNRFLAERTGGTYSTLKVQPAELEDSGVYFCASRPSRFGTANTEAFFGQGTRLTVV.

The chain joins TRBV29-1 to TRBJ1-1, with D possibly matching TRBD1 (6 bases). The V gene's germline CDR1 is SQVTM and CDR2 ANQGSEA. The V gene lost 0 bases and the J gene lost 5 bases, with 10 bases spanning the gap. The CDR3 is made up of 13 amino acids. The CDR3 reads CSVEEPRGTEAFF. The CDR3 region has the DNA TGCAGCGTTGAAGAGCCAAGGGGGACTGAAGCTTTCTTT.

This clonotype has ten or more counts. V is TRBV6-2 or TRBV6-3 and J is TRBJ1-1; D remains unclear. CDR1 and CDR2 from the germline V gene are MNHEY and SVGEGT. Trimming took 2 bases from V and 1 from J, leaving 5 bases between them. The CDR3 runs to 13 residues. CDR3 sequence reads: CASSYHRNTEAFF. CDR3 bases: TGTGCCAGCAGTTACCATAGGAACACTGAAGCTTTCTTT.

This clonotype appeared many times. This chain uses TRBV11-2 with TRBJ1-1, with D uncertain. Trimming pared 0 bases from V and 1 base from J, leaving 3 bases between. Germline loops: CDR1 SGHAT, CDR2 FQNNGV. The CDR3 is 13 amino acids. In DNA, the CDR3 is TGTGCCAGCAGCTTAGATGAGAACACTGAAGCTTTCTTT. Its protein is CASSLDENTEAFF.

This clonotype has just a few counts. The chain recombines TRBV20-1 with TRBJ1-4; no clear D. From germline, CDR1 is DFQATT and CDR2 SNEGSKA (reference sequence). The V gene lost 0 bases and the J gene lost 7 bases, with 12 bases spanning the gap. This CDR3 comprises 14 residues. CDR3 residues: CSARDNLGPEKLFF. In DNA, the CDR3 is TGCAGTGCTAGAGATAATTTGGGCCCTGAAAAACTGTTTTTT.

This clonotype was observed a few times. V usage is TRBV20-1 and J usage is TRBJ1-2; 9 bases align to TRBD1. The germline V gene has CDR1 DFQATT and CDR2 SNEGSKA (reference sequence). The CDR3 contains 14 residues. V shed 2 bases, J shed 4 bases, and the junction held 5 bases outside the gene matches. CDR3 sequence reads: CSARRGQGPYGYTF. DNA of the CDR3: TGCAGTGCTAGACGTGGACAGGGGCCCTATGGCTACACCTTC.